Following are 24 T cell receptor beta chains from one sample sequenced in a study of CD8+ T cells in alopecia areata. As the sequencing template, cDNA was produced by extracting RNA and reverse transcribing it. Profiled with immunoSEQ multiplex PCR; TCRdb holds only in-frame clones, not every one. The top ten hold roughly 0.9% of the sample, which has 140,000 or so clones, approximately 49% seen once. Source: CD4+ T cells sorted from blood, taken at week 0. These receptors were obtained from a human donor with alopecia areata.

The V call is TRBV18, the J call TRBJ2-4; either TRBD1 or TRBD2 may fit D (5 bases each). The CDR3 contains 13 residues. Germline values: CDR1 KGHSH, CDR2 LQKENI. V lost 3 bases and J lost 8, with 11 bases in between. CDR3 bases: TGTGCCAGCTCACCCCTAAGGGGAGACATTCAGTACTTC. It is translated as CASSPLRGDIQYF.

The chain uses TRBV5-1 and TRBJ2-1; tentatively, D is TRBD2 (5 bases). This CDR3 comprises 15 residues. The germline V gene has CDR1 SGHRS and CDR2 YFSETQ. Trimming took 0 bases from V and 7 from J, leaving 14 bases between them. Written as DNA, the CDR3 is TGCGCCAGCAGCTTGGGGAGCGGACGTACGAATGAGCAGTTCTTC. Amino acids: CASSLGSGRTNEQFF.

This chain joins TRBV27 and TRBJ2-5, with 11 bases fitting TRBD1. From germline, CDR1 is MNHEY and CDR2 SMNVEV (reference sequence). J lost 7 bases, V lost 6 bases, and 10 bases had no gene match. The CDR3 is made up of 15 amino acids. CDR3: CASREGQGVRLTQYF. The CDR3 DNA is TGTGCCAGCAGAGAGGGACAGGGGGTCAGGTTGACCCAGTACTTC.

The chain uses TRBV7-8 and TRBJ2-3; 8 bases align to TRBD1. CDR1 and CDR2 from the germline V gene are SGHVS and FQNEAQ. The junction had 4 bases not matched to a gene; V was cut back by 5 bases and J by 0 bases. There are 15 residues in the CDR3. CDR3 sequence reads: CASSLRTGSTDTQYF. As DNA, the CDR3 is TGTGCCAGCAGCCTAAGGACAGGGAGCACAGATACGCAGTATTTT. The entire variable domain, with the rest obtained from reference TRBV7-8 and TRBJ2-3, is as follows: GAGVSQSPRYKVAKRGQDVALRCDPISGHVSLFWYQQALGQGPEFLTYFQNEAQLDKSGLPSDRFFAERPEGSVSTLKIQRTQQEDSAVYLCASSLRTGSTDTQYFGPGTRLTVL.

The CDR3 spells CASSSPVAGQGDEKLFF. As DNA, the CDR3 is TGTGCCAGCAGCTCCCCCGTTGCGGGACAGGGGGACGAAAAACTGTTTTTT. V usage is TRBV11-1 and J usage is TRBJ1-4; 11 positions match TRBD1. The germline V gene encodes CDR1 SGHAT and CDR2 FQDESV (reference sequence). The V gene end was trimmed by 4 bases and the J gene end by 8 bases; junction bases not matched to a gene: 12. CDR3 length: 17 amino acids.

The CDR3 here is CSGASGQETQYF. DNA for the CDR3: TGCAGCGGGGCTAGCGGACAAGAGACCCAGTACTTC. The chain has TRBV29-1 and TRBJ2-5, with 7 bases identical to TRBD2. The CDR3 length is 12 residues. V dropped 7 bases and J dropped 2; count of bases not matched to a gene: 4. The germline V gene encodes CDR1 SQVTM and CDR2 ANQGSEA.

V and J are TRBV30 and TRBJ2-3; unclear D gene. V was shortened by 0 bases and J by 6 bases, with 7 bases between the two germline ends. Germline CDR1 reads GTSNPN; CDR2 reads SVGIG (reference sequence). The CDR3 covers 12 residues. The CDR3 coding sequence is TGTGCCTGGAGTGTACAAGGTGATACGCAGTATTTT. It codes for CAWSVQGDTQYF. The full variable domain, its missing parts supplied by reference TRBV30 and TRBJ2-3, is SQTIHQWPATLVQPVGSPLSLECTVEGTSNPNLYWYRQAAGRGLQLLFYSVGIGQISSEVPQNLSASRPQDRQFILSSKKLLLSDSGFYLCAWSVQGDTQYFGPGTRLTVL.

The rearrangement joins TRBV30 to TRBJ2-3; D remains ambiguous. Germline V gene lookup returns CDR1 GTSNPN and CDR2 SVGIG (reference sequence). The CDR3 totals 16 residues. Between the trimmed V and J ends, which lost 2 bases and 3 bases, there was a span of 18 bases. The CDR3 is CAWSRLARRETDTQYF. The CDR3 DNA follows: TGTGCCTGGAGTCGGCTGGCTAGACGAGAAACAGATACGCAGTATTTT.

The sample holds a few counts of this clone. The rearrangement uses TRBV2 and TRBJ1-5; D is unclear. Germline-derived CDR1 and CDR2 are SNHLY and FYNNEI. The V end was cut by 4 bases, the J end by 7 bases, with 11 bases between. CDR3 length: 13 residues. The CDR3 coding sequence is TGTGCCAGCAGTGTGGGGATTGACCAGCCCCAGCATTTT. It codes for CASSVGIDQPQHF.

The CDR3 protein is CAWSRTSGGQPQHF. CDR3 bases: TGTGCCTGGAGCCGAACCTCGGGGGGGCAGCCCCAGCATTTT. This chain uses TRBV30 with TRBJ1-5; a weak D match, TRBD1 (5 bases). The CDR3 is 14 amino acids. The germline V gene has CDR1 GTSNPN and CDR2 SVGIG (reference sequence). Trimming cost V 3 bases and J 7 bases, with 16 bases left between them.

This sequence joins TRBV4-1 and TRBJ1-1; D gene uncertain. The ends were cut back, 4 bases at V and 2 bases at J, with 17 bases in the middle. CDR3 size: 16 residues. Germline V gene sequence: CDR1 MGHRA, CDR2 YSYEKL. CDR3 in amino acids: CASSLSLYQDNTEAFF. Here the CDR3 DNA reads TGCGCCAGCAGCCTGAGCTTATATCAAGACAACACTGAAGCTTTCTTT.

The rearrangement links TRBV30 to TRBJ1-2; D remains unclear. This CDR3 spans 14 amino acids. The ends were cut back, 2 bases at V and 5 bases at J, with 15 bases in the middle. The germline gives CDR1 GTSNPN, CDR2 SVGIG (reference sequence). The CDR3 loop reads CAWSKSSGQYGYTF. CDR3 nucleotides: TGTGCCTGGAGTAAGAGTAGTGGGCAATATGGCTACACCTTC.

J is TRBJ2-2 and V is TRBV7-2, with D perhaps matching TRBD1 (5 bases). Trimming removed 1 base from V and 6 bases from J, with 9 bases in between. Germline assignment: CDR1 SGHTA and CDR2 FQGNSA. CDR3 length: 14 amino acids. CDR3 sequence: CASSLDQGSGELFF. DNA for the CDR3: TGTGCCAGCAGCTTAGACCAGGGTTCCGGGGAGCTGTTTTTT.

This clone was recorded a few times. Here the CDR3 reads CSVADRAAGELFF. DNA for the CDR3: TGCAGCGTTGCGGACAGGGCGGCCGGGGAGCTGTTTTTT. The chain combines TRBV29-1 with TRBJ2-2, with 8 positions matching TRBD1. The CDR3 runs 13 residues. The J segment lost 6 bases and the V segment lost 4 bases, leaving 4 bases of the junction unmatched. Germline V lookup: CDR1 SQVTM, CDR2 ANQGSEA.

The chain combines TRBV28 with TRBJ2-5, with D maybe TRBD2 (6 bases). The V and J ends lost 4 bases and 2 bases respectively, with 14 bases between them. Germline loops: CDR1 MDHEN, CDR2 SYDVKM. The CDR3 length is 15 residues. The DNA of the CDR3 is TGTGCCAGCAGTTCCCGACTAGTCTTACAAGAGACCCAGTACTTC. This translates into CASSSRLVLQETQYF.

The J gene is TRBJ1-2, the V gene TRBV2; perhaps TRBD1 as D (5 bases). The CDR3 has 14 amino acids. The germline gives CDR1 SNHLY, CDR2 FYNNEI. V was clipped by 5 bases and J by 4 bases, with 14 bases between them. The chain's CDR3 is CASSPAGPIYGYTF. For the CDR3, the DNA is TGTGCCAGCAGTCCAGCGGGACCGATCTATGGCTACACCTTC. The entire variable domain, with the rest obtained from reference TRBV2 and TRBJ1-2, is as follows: EPEVTQTPSHQVTQMGQEVILRCVPISNHLYFYWYRQILGQKVEFLVSFYNNEISEKSEIFDDQFSVERPDGSNFTLKIRSTKLEDSAMYFCASSPAGPIYGYTFGSGTRLTVV.

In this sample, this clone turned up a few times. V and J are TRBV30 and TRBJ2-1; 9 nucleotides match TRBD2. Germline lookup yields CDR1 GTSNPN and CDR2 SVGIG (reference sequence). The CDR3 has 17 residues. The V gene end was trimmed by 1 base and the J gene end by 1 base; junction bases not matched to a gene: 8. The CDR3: CAWSGGLAGTSYNEQFF. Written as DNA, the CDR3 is TGTGCCTGGAGTGGGGGGCTAGCGGGAACATCCTACAATGAGCAGTTCTTC.

The DNA of the CDR3 is TGTGCCAGCTCATTACTAGCGGGAGCGGTGCGAGAGACCCAGTACTTC. It is translated as CASSLLAGAVRETQYF. The gene calls are TRBV18 and TRBJ2-5, with 11 bases that match TRBD2. CDR1 and CDR2 (germline): KGHSH, LQKENI. With V trimmed by 5 bases and J by 4 bases, 9 bases remained unmatched. This CDR3 has 16 residues.

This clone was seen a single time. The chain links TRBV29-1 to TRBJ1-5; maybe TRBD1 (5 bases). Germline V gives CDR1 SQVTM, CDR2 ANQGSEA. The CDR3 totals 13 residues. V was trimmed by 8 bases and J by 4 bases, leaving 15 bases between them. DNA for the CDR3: TGCAGCACCAGGGACGGAAAGAATCAGCCCCAGCATTTT. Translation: CSTRDGKNQPQHF.

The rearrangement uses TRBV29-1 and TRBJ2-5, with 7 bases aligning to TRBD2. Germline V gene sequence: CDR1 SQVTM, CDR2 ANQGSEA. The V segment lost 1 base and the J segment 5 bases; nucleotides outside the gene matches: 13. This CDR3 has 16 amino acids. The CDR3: CSVEGLGLVPGETQYF. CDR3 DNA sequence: TGCAGCGTTGAAGGGTTAGGACTAGTCCCTGGTGAGACCCAGTACTTC.

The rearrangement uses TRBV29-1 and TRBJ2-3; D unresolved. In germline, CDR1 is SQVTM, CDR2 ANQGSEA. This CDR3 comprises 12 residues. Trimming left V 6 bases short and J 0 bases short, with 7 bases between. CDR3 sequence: CSVRHSTDTQYF. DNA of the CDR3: TGCAGCGTAAGACACAGCACAGATACGCAGTATTTT.

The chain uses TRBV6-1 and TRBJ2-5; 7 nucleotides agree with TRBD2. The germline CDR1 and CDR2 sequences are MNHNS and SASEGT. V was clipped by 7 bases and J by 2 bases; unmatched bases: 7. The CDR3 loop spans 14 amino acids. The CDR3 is CASTWSGGQETQYF. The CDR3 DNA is TGTGCCAGCACCTGGTCGGGGGGACAAGAGACCCAGTACTTC.

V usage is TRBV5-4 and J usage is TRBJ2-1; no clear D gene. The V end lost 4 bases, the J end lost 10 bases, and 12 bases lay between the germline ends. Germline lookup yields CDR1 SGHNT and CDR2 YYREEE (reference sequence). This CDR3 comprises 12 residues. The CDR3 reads CASSPGPREQFF. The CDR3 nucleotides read TGTGCCAGCAGCCCCGGGCCCAGGGAGCAGTTCTTC.

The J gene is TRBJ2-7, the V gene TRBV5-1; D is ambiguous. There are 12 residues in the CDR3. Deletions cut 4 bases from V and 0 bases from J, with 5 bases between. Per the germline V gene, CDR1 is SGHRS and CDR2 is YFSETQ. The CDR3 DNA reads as TGCGCCAGCAGCCGGGTCTCCTACGAGCAGTACTTC. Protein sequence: CASSRVSYEQYF.